This T cell receptor (beta chain) derives from a study of beta chain features in type 1 diabetes (dated by TCRdb to the late 2010s). General notes on the study: Mean age, gender distribution, total cell number and subset yield did not differ between patients and healthy donors. In the study, recently diagnosed type 1 diabetes patients and matched healthy donors were compared on the TCRB repertoires of their sorted circulating CD4+ T cell subsets. A total of 107,917,701 sorted cells were examined across all samples, and the number of cells per subset was strongly correlated with RNA yield. Regulatory and stem cell-like memory subsets were isolated from only 8 patients and about eight healthy donors, whereas naive and central memory subsets came from all 28 donors.

From each donor, a single peripheral blood sample of 100 to 150 mL on average was drawn into heparinised tubes. A BD FACSAria II was used to sort naive, central memory, regulatory and stem cell-like memory CD4+ T cells with a panel that included CD45RO, CCR7, CD25, CD127, CD95 and CD27. A purity above 98% was achieved for all sorted populations. PBMCs were separated immediately by Lymphoprep density gradient centrifugation and were stained directly, without being cultured. To minimize batch effects, samples were stained and sorted in pairs, one healthy donor with one patient per experiment. This clone appeared a single time. Its recognized antigen is unknown. Nothing much larger sits one base from this clone, and base qualities are not available. What the study reported, not specific to this receptor: Type 1 diabetes patients showed a moderate but significant shortening of TCRB CDR3 length in all four CD4+ subsets. Shorter templates might be favored by PCR, yet because patient and control samples were amplified and corrected together, any such skew would affect both groups equally. Naive, central memory and regulatory TCRB repertoires appeared to be more alike among patients than among healthy donors. HLA sub-analyses involved small numbers of individuals, so any influence of HLA type on TCRB rearrangement remained unresolved. At VDJ recombination sites, patients with type 1 diabetes made fewer insertions and deleted more nucleotides, a pattern implying thymic rearrangement abnormalities. Because cDNA rather than genomic DNA was sequenced, highly expressing activated cells could have been over-represented, although no difference in activation and CD3 levels was found between groups.

Its CDR3 holds 14 amino acids, cysteine through phenylalanine. The retained sequence is limited to the CDR3, 42 bases, with the frame set at the first base. Here V drops 2 bases and J drops 4 bases, and the junction holds 3 bases not matched to any gene. Taken from the germline V gene, the CDR1 and CDR2 loops are KGHSH and LQKENI. The entire amount of isolated RNA was reverse transcribed using the High Capacity cDNA Reverse Transcription Kit, so the sequenced TCRB transcripts were expressed ones. Survey-depth immunoSEQ sequencing was performed on stem cell-like memory T cell samples, with an average of around 970,000 total reads per sample. Sorted cells were lysed in RLT buffer and RNA was extracted with DNase-treated RNeasy Micro or Mini kits, depending on cell number. To prevent cross-contamination, every cell subset was processed on its own, while patient and healthy donor samples were processed together. The immunoSEQ multiplex PCR was used to amplify TCRB sequences from cDNA, generating 87-bp fragments that spanned the CDR3 region. Sequencing of the amplicons was done on the Illumina HiSeq platform. The source study handled its data this way. PCR bias was corrected computationally using synthetic template baselines, and reads within Hamming distance 2 were collapsed, with unmergeable singletons discarded. Reads were aligned against IMGT so that V, D and J genes, CDR3 length and insertions or deletions at six rearrangement sites could be assigned. Clonotype counts were normalized to sorted cell number within each subset before computing true diversity and Gini coefficients with the tcR R package. The overlap coefficient, calculated on TCRB nucleotide sequences, was used to measure repertoire sharing. TCRdb obtained this table from immuneACCESS and retained in-frame rearrangements with V and J assigned. These tables miss some clones; where compared with another copy, unresolved V genes account for less than half of the shortfall, and the remainder is unexplained. The DNA was the basis for D and trimming; V, J and clone size are from that table. The sample table records about 26,000 clones; 49% of these occur just once. The ten largest clonotypes hold 0.3% of the sample.

The chain was built from TRBV18 and TRBJ2-3, with 7 central nucleotides matching TRBD1. The TCR originated in a young man with type 1 diabetes. The source material was stem cell memory CD4+ T cells from blood. This specimen's cell subset or site label, interpreted: stem cell-like memory CD4+ T cells. The sequenced DNA is TGTGCCAGCTCACCAGAACAGGGGTCAGATACGCAGTATTTT. Protein translation: CASSPEQGSDTQYF. The entire variable domain, with the stretches around the CDR3 drawn from the reference TRBV18 and TRBJ2-3 proteins, is NAGVMQNPRHLVRRRGQEARLRCSPMKGHSHVYWYRQLPEEGLKFMVYLQKENIIDESGMPKERFSAEFPKEGPSILRIQQVVRGDSAAYFCASSPEQGSDTQYFGPGTRLTVL.